This TCR beta chain came from a study of T cells in localized non-small cell lung cancer. Study findings and constraints: Detection in adjacent lung was observed for a median around 55 of the top 100 tumor clones. Longer overall survival was seen with higher T cell density measured in blood. Exceeding tumor, uninvolved adjacent lung had the highest T cell clonality. Owing to sequencing of a solitary tumor region, heterogeneity cannot be discounted.

The assay was immunoSEQ multiplex PCR, and TCRdb's table has in-frame clones only and misses some. The sample includes 72,000 or so clones, just under 85% of them seen just once. For this clone: Its antigen is still unknown.

Per the germline V gene, CDR1 is SNHLY and CDR2 is FYNNEI. Trimming took 4 bases from V and 3 from J; bases not matched to a gene: 5. CDR3 length: 15 amino acids. The V and J genes are TRBV2 and TRBJ1-3, with 8 bases fitting TRBD1. This TCR derives from a female donor over 55 with stage I lung adenocarcinoma. This specimen consisted of peripheral blood, obtained before any cancer treatment. The DNA for the CDR3 is TGTGCCAGCAGTGGTGACAGGGGCGTTGGAAACACCATATATTTT. Translation: CASSGDRGVGNTIYF. Drawing the rest from reference TRBV2 and TRBJ1-3, the complete variable domain is EPEVTQTPSHQVTQMGQEVILRCVPISNHLYFYWYRQILGQKVEFLVSFYNNEISEKSEIFDDQFSVERPDGSNFTLKIRSTKLEDSAMYFCASSGDRGVGNTIYFGEGSWLTVV.